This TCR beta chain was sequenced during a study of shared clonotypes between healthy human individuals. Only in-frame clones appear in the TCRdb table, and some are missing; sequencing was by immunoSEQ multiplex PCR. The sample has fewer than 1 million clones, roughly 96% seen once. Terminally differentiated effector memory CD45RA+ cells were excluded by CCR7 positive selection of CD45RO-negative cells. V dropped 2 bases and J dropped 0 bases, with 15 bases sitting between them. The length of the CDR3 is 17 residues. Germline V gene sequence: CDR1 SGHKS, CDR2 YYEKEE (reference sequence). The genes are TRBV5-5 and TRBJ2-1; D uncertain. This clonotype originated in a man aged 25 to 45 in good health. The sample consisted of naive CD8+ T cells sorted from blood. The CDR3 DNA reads TGTGCCAGCAGCTTCGGAAGTGGAGACCGCTCCTACAATGAGCAGTTCTTC. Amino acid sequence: CASSFGSGDRSYNEQFF.